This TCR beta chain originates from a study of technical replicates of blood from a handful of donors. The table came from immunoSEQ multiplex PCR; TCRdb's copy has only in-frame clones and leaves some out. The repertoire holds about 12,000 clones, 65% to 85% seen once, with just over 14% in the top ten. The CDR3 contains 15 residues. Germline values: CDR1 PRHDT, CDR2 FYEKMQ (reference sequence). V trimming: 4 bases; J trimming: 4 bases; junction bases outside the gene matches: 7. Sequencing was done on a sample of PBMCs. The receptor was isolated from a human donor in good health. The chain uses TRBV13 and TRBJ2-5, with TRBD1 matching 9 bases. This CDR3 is CASSSTGGWGETQYF. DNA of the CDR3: TGTGCCAGCAGCTCAACAGGGGGCTGGGGAGAGACCCAGTACTTC.